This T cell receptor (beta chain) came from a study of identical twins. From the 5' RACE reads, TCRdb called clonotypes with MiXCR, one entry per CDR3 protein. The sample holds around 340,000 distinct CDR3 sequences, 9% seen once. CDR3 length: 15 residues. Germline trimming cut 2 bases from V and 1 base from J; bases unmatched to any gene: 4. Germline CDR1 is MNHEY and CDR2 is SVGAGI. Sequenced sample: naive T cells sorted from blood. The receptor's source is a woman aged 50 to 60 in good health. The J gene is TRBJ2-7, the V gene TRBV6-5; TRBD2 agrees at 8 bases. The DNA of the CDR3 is TGTGCCAGCAGTTACGCGGCGGGAGGTTCCTACGAGCAGTACTTC. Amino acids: CASSYAAGGSYEQYF.